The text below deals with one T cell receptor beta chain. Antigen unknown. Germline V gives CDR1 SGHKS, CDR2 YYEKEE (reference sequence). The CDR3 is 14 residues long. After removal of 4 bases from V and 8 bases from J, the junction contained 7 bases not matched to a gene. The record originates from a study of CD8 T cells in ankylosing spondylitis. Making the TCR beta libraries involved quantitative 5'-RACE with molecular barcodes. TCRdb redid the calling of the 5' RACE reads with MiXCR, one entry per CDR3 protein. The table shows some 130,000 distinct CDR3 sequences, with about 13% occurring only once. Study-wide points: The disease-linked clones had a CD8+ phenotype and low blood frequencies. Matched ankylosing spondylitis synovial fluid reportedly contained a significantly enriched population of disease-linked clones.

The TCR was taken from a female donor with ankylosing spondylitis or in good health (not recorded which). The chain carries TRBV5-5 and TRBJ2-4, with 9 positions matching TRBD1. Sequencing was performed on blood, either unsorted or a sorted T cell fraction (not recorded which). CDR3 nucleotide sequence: TGTGCCAGCAGCACTGGGACAGGGAGGGACATTCAGTACTTC. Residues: CASSTGTGRDIQYF.